This T cell receptor beta chain was found in a study of radiation and T cells in renal cell carcinoma. Indicated treatment: treatment-naive control, cytoreductive nephrectomy. Data came from immunoSEQ multiplex PCR; TCRdb stores just in-frame clones and leaves some out. Found here are around 26,000 clones, 58% of them singletons; the top ten hold roughly 22%. In this sample, this clone turned up a few times. V dropped 3 bases and J dropped 3; count of bases not matched to a gene: 4. This CDR3 comprises 17 residues. Germline values: CDR1 KGHSH, CDR2 LQKENI. The gene calls are TRBV18 and TRBJ2-3, with TRBD2 matching over 15 bases. The sequence was obtained from a man aged 35-49 years with renal cell carcinoma. Sequencing used tumor tissue, obtained from a patient whose treatment was nephrectomy without radiotherapy. The CDR3 loop is CASSPGLAGGETDTQYF. The CDR3 DNA follows: TGTGCCAGCTCACCTGGACTAGCGGGAGGGGAGACAGATACGCAGTATTTT.